These T cell receptor beta chains were read from a single sample in a study of CD8 T cells in Susac syndrome. TCRdb re-derived calls from the immunoSEQ multiplex PCR reads in MiXCR, one entry per CDR3 protein. The repertoire holds 400,000 or so distinct CDR3 sequences, with approximately 85% as singletons. The material sequenced was CD8+ T cells from PBMCs. These receptors were obtained from a human donor with multiple sclerosis. CDR3s include the opening cysteine and the closing phenylalanine or tryptophan. The order of the fields is V gene, D gene, J gene, clone size, CDR3 protein, CDR3 DNA. A D gene is named only where the DNA matches it firmly. Expanded clones are given a class, and other clones once, few, many or no size at all.

TRBV29-1	NA	TRBJ2-7	NA	CSVETDTTYEQYF	TGCAGCGTTGAAACGGACACTACCTACGAGCAGTACTTC
TRBV5-1	NA	TRBJ2-1	NA	CASSLSAGRSYNEQFF	TGCGCCAGCAGCTTGAGCGCGGGGCGGTCCTACAATGAGCAGTTCTTC
TRBV28	TRBD1	TRBJ2-6	NA	CASSFPGQGYSGANVLTF	TGTGCCAGCAGTTTCCCGGGACAGGGATACTCTGGGGCCAACGTCCTGACTTTC
TRBV12-3/TRBV12-4	NA	TRBJ2-1	NA	CASTLEGVVNEQFF	TGTGCCAGCACCTTGGAGGGGGTGGTCAATGAGCAGTTCTTC
TRBV30	NA	TRBJ1-1	NA	CAWSRPVSRNTEAFF	TGTGCCTGGAGTCGCCCCGTTAGCAGGAACACTGAAGCTTTCTTT
TRBV2	NA	TRBJ2-7	NA	CASSEGVLDRDEQYF	TGTGCCAGCAGTGAAGGCGTGCTAGATCGGGACGAGCAGTACTTC
TRBV7-8	TRBD2	TRBJ2-1	NA	CASSGLAGANNEQFF	TGTGCCAGCAGCGGACTAGCGGGGGCGAACAATGAGCAGTTCTTC
TRBV2	NA	TRBJ2-5	NA	CASSDAPPLQTQYF	TGTGCCAGCAGTGATGCTCCCCCACTACAGACCCAGTACTTC
TRBV20-1	TRBD2	TRBJ2-2	NA	CSAREALAGTDTGELFF	TGCAGTGCTAGAGAGGCACTAGCGGGGACTGACACCGGGGAGCTGTTTTTT
TRBV4-2	NA	TRBJ2-2	NA	CASSHLMEQATNTGELFF	TGTGCCAGCAGCCATTTAATGGAACAGGCGACAAACACCGGGGAGCTGTTTTTT
TRBV12-3/TRBV12-4	NA	TRBJ1-6	NA	CASSFVPPGVDSPLHF	TGTGCCAGCAGTTTTGTGCCGCCGGGGGTCGATTCACCCCTCCACTTT
TRBV6-5	NA	TRBJ2-3	few	CASSYGGGILGTSTDTQYF	TGTGCCAGCAGTTATGGGGGGGGCATCCTAGGGACTAGCACAGATACGCAGTATTTT
TRBV4-2	TRBD2	TRBJ2-7	NA	CASSQDSSGGSYEQYF	TGTGCCAGCAGCCAAGATTCTAGCGGGGGCTCCTACGAGCAGTACTTC
TRBV30	TRBD2	TRBJ2-2	NA	CAWSVPLGLANTGELFF	TGTGCCTGGAGTGTTCCACTGGGACTAGCGAACACCGGGGAGCTGTTTTTT
TRBV19	NA	TRBJ1-1	NA	CASKIRGENRETWEAFF	TGTGCCAGTAAGATCAGAGGAGAAAATCGAGAAACGTGGGAAGCTTTCTTT
TRBV10-3	NA	TRBJ1-5	NA	CAISEGVEGGQPQHF	TGTGCCATCAGTGAGGGGGTGGAGGGCGGTCAGCCCCAGCATTTT
TRBV2	NA	TRBJ2-3	NA	CASRGGRPFTDTQYF	TGTGCCAGCAGGGGGGGACGGCCTTTCACGGATACGCAGTATTTT
TRBV28	NA	TRBJ1-3	NA	CASSSPVYTIYF	TGTGCCAGCAGCTCTCCCGTTTACACCATATATTTT
TRBV27	NA	TRBJ2-3	few	CASSLAASGTDTQYF	TGTGCCAGCAGTTTAGCGGCTAGCGGCACAGATACGCAGTATTTT
TRBV28	NA	TRBJ2-7	NA	CASSSVEINSYEQYF	TGTGCCAGCAGTTCGGTGGAAATCAACTCCTACGAGCAGTACTTC
TRBV27	TRBD1	TRBJ2-7	NA	CASSMGQGRTYEQYF	TGTGCCAGCAGTATGGGACAGGGGAGGACCTACGAGCAGTACTTC
TRBV27	TRBD1	TRBJ2-3	NA	CASLSFQQGSSTQYF	TGTGCCAGCCTGAGTTTCCAACAGGGGTCAAGTACGCAGTATTTT
TRBV7-9	NA	TRBJ2-2	NA	CASSLAIGVGELFF	TGTGCCAGCAGCTTAGCCATAGGGGTCGGGGAGCTGTTTTTT
TRBV4-1	TRBD2	TRBJ2-7	NA	CASSRSPGLADEQYF	TGCGCCAGCAGCCGCTCCCCGGGACTAGCGGACGAGCAGTACTTC
TRBV5-1	NA	TRBJ1-1	NA	CASRLGETEAFF	TGCGCCAGCAGATTAGGGGAAACTGAAGCTTTCTTT
TRBV2	NA	TRBJ2-7	NA	CASRYTHWAYEQYF	TGTGCCAGCAGGTACACCCACTGGGCCTACGAGCAGTACTTC
TRBV27	TRBD1	TRBJ2-3	once	CASAGQVVADTQYF	TGTGCCAGCGCGGGACAGGTGGTCGCAGATACGCAGTATTTT
TRBV11-2	TRBD2	TRBJ2-1	NA	CASSIPGTRYNEQFF	TGTGCCAGCAGCATTCCCGGGACTAGGTACAATGAGCAGTTCTTC
TRBV27	TRBD1	TRBJ1-2	NA	CASSLSATGGIPGYTF	TGTGCCAGCAGTTTATCGGCGACAGGGGGAATTCCTGGCTACACCTTC